The T cell receptor (beta chain) under discussion was sequenced for a study of sequential checkpoint blockade in melanoma. The CDR3 contains 13 residues. V was pared by 4 bases and J by 3 bases, with 10 bases between. The germline gives CDR1 MGHRA, CDR2 YSYEKL. The table came from immunoSEQ multiplex PCR; TCRdb's copy has only in-frame clones and leaves some out. Counted here are 17,000 or so clones, roughly 70% occurring once; the ten biggest clones make up more than 9.5%. Sample treatment: randomized to nivolumab then ipilimumab (arm A) or the reverse (arm B). The sample here was CD8+ T cells sorted from blood (inferred from file names), taken from a patient given nivolumab and ipilimumab in sequence. The clonotype was recovered from a human donor with melanoma. The chain employs TRBV4-1 and TRBJ2-7; TRBD1 might be the D (5 bases). This CDR3 is CASSPTQDYEQYF. The CDR3 nucleotides read TGCGCCAGCAGCCCAACACAGGACTACGAGCAGTACTTC.